This TCR beta chain was captured in a study of control samples from healthy donors and cancer patients. V lost 4 bases to trimming and J lost 1 base, with 4 bases between them. CDR3 length: 13 amino acids. Per the germline V gene, CDR1 is MNHEY and CDR2 is SVGAGI. Profiled with immunoSEQ multiplex PCR; TCRdb holds only in-frame clones, not every one. The sample lists fewer than 100,000 clones; roughly 82% were seen once. Sequencing was done on a sample of blood. This TCR came from a woman in her fifties or sixties in good health. The genes are TRBV6-5 and TRBJ2-2; D unclear. This CDR3 is CASSFKNTGELFF. The CDR3 DNA reads TGTGCCAGCAGTTTTAAGAACACCGGGGAGCTGTTTTTT.